These 24 T cell receptor beta chains share one sample of origin, sequenced in a study of shared clonotypes between healthy human individuals. Sequencing was performed with immunoSEQ multiplex PCR; in TCRdb, only in-frame clones are kept and a portion is missing. Among roughly 1.4 million clones listed, 97% to 99% were seen once. Sequencing was done on a sample of naive CD4+ T cells sorted from blood. The subset here: CD45RA+ positively selected. These receptors were collected from a man aged 25 to 40 in good health.

The chain recombines TRBV11-2 with TRBJ2-2; D possibly corresponds to TRBD1 (6 bases). Between the trimmed V and J ends, which lost 5 bases and 5 bases, there was a span of 12 bases. Per germline, CDR1 SGHAT and CDR2 FQNNGV. CDR3 length: 14 residues. The CDR3 DNA follows: TGTGCCAGCAGCACGCAAACAGGGACCGGGGAGCTGTTTTTT. Translating it yields CASSTQTGTGELFF.

The genes are TRBV28 and TRBJ2-1; 7 bases line up with TRBD1. Germline CDR1 MDHEN, CDR2 SYDVKM. CDR3 length: 15 residues. V trimming: 8 bases; J trimming: 4 bases; junction bases outside the gene matches: 11. CDR3 DNA: TGTGCCAGCCAGGGACAGCCCCAGGGGTACAATGAGCAGTTCTTC. Its protein is CASQGQPQGYNEQFF.

The chain combines TRBV11-2 with TRBJ1-2; the D gene is possibly TRBD1 (5 bases). The CDR3 has 15 residues. V was cut by 5 bases and J by 6 bases, with 19 bases left in between. From germline, CDR1 is SGHAT and CDR2 FQNNGV. CDR3 nucleotides: TGTGCCAGCAGCCAGGGACGAGGAAGGGTTGATGGCTACACCTTC. This gives the protein CASSQGRGRVDGYTF.

V gene TRBV27 combines with J gene TRBJ2-1; 7 bases map to TRBD2. V trimming: 6 bases; J trimming: 0 bases; junction bases outside the gene matches: 14. The CDR3 runs 18 residues. Germline V gives CDR1 MNHEY, CDR2 SMNVEV (reference sequence). The CDR3 protein is CASRKGLPKLLSYNEQFF. CDR3 sequence (DNA): TGTGCCAGCAGAAAGGGACTACCAAAGCTACTCTCCTACAATGAGCAGTTCTTC.

The chain combines TRBV11-2 with TRBJ2-5, with 7 nucleotides matching TRBD1. The J call may be in error: the DNA end matches TRBJ2-7 better. Germline CDR1 reads SGHAT; CDR2 reads FQNNGV. This CDR3 region has 14 residues. CDR3: CASGKTGRMYEQYF. The CDR3 nucleotides are TGTGCCAGCGGCAAGACAGGGCGTATGTACGAGCAGTACTTC.

The sample holds one count of this clone. The chain is built from TRBV28 and TRBJ2-3; no clear D gene. The V gene lost 6 bases and the J gene lost 6 bases, with 16 bases spanning the gap. The germline V gene encodes CDR1 MDHEN and CDR2 SYDVKM. The CDR3 extends over 14 amino acids. Here the CDR3 DNA reads TGTGCCAGCAGCTTTGGAGAGCCCCCGGATACGCAGTATTTT. This sequence encodes CASSFGEPPDTQYF.

The rearrangement joins TRBV5-1 to TRBJ1-1; no reliable D call. The germline V gene encodes CDR1 SGHRS and CDR2 YFSETQ. V was clipped by 1 base and J by 1 base, with 11 bases between them. This CDR3 has 15 residues. The CDR3 nucleotides read TGCGCCAGCAGCTTGAGGACTTGGGGGAACACTGAAGCTTTCTTT. This codes for CASSLRTWGNTEAFF.

The chain couples TRBV15 to TRBJ1-5, with unresolved D. Germline-derived CDR1 and CDR2 are LNHNV and YYDKDF (reference sequence). This CDR3 has 12 amino acids. Trimming took 1 base from V and 5 from J, leaving 3 bases between them. CDR3 nucleotide sequence: TGTGCCACCAGCAGAGGAGATCAGCCCCAGCATTTT. Its protein product is CATSRGDQPQHF.

The chain uses TRBV6-6 and TRBJ1-5; unclear D gene. Trimming pared 5 bases from V and 0 bases from J, leaving 11 bases between. This CDR3 is 15 amino acids long. Looked up from germline, CDR1 is MNHNY and CDR2 is SVGAGI (reference sequence). CDR3: CASSTGFSSNQPQHF. Here the CDR3 DNA reads TGTGCCAGCAGTACCGGATTCAGTAGCAATCAGCCCCAGCATTTT.

The rearrangement links TRBV5-6 to TRBJ1-5; TRBD1 matches at 7 bases. Germline-derived CDR1 and CDR2 are SGHDT and YYEEEE. Trimming took 2 bases from V and 3 from J; bases not matched to a gene: 2. CDR3 length equals 14 residues. CDR3 loop: CASSFRGANQPQHF. The CDR3 coding sequence is TGTGCCAGCAGCTTCAGGGGGGCCAATCAGCCCCAGCATTTT. The whole variable domain, filled in from reference TRBV5-6 and TRBJ1-5, reads DAGVTQSPTHLIKTRGQQVTLRCSPKSGHDTVSWYQQALGQGPQFIFQYYEEEERQRGNFPDRFSGHQFPNYSSELNVNALLLGDSALYLCASSFRGANQPQHFGDGTRLSIL.

The gene calls are TRBV29-1 and TRBJ2-3; TRBD1 matches at 8 bases. V gave up 4 bases and J gave up 8 bases; unmatched junction bases: 8. Looked up from germline, CDR1 is SQVTM and CDR2 is ANQGSEA. The CDR3 totals 13 residues. The CDR3 nucleotides read TGCAGCGTTGTAAGGACAGGGTCCGGTACGCAGTATTTT. Its protein product is CSVVRTGSGTQYF.

V is TRBV18 and J is TRBJ2-2; D gene uncertain. With 2 bases removed from V and 7 bases from J, the gap between germline ends came to 8 bases. The germline V gene encodes CDR1 KGHSH and CDR2 LQKENI. This CDR3 is 13 amino acids long. CDR3: CASSPGPYGELFF. In DNA, the CDR3 is TGTGCCAGCTCACCAGGACCTTACGGGGAGCTGTTTTTT. Complete variable domain (other parts from reference TRBV18 and TRBJ2-2): NAGVMQNPRHLVRRRGQEARLRCSPMKGHSHVYWYRQLPEEGLKFMVYLQKENIIDESGMPKERFSAEFPKEGPSILRIQQVVRGDSAAYFCASSPGPYGELFFGEGSRLTVL.

V is TRBV5-6 and J is TRBJ2-1; TRBD2 matches at 10 bases. The length of the CDR3 is 19 residues. Unmatched junction bases numbered 19, after V lost 1 base and J lost 9 bases. Germline V gene sequence: CDR1 SGHDT, CDR2 YYEEEE. CDR3 sequence: CASSLRLAGVTLREIEQFF. Here the CDR3 DNA reads TGTGCCAGCAGCTTGAGGCTAGCGGGAGTTACCCTAAGGGAAATTGAGCAGTTCTTC.

In this sample, this clone turned up once. The gene calls are TRBV14 and TRBJ2-1, with TRBD2 identical over 8 bases. This CDR3 is built from 15 residues. The V and J ends lost 8 bases and 4 bases, in that order; junction bases with no gene match: 10. Germline assignment: CDR1 SGHDN and CDR2 FVKESK. The DNA for the CDR3 is TGTGCCAGCGCCCCCGAGCGGGAGATATACAATGAGCAGTTCTTC. This translates into CASAPEREIYNEQFF.

The chain recombines TRBV19 with TRBJ2-1, with 8 bases aligning to TRBD2. Trimming took 6 bases from V and 15 from J; bases not matched to a gene: 13. Looked up from germline, CDR1 is LNHDA and CDR2 is SQIVND (reference sequence). This CDR3 has 13 amino acids. The CDR3 protein is CASSKTPGLELFF. The CDR3 nucleotides are TGTGCCAGTAGCAAAACACCGGGACTAGAGTTGTTCTTC.

A note on this clone: This sample also contains other DNA sequences that code for the same CDR3. The chain uses TRBV6-5 and TRBJ1-3, with D hard to call. Germline CDR1 MNHEY, CDR2 SVGAGI. The ends were cut back, 1 base at V and 0 bases at J, with 7 bases in the middle. This CDR3 region has 15 residues. Written as DNA, the CDR3 is TGTGCCAGCAGTTACTTGGGGAGCTCTGGAAACACCATATATTTT. Protein sequence: CASSYLGSSGNTIYF.

V is TRBV5-1 and J is TRBJ2-2, with 7 bases that match TRBD2. Germline loops: CDR1 SGHRS, CDR2 YFSETQ. The CDR3 length is 17 residues. J gave up 4 bases and V 2 bases, and 11 bases lay outside the gene matches. The CDR3 DNA follows: TGCGCCAGCAGCTTCCTTGGGGGAGGGCCGGGCACCGGGGAGCTGTTTTTT. It encodes CASSFLGGGPGTGELFF.

The rearrangement links TRBV9 to TRBJ2-7; no clear D. This CDR3 spans 15 amino acids. V was pared by 0 bases and J by 5 bases, with 15 bases between. Germline CDR1 is SGDLS and CDR2 is YYNGEE. CDR3 DNA sequence: TGTGCCAGCAGCGTAGGAGCTTTAGGGTTCGACGAGCAGTACTTC. Translated: CASSVGALGFDEQYF.

The V gene is TRBV7-9, the J gene TRBJ2-1, with 8 bases lining up with TRBD2. Germline-derived CDR1 and CDR2 are SEHNR and FQNEAQ (reference sequence). This CDR3 is 13 amino acids long. Trimming at V came to 5 bases and at J to 6 bases, leaving 3 bases not matched to a gene. In DNA form, the CDR3 reads TGTGCCAGCAGCCTTAGCGGGATCAATGAGCAGTTCTTC. Translation: CASSLSGINEQFF.

The chain has TRBV19 and TRBJ1-3; 9 nucleotides align to TRBD1. V lost 7 bases, J lost 5 bases, and 3 bases stayed unmatched. CDR1 LNHDA and CDR2 SQIVND come from the germline V gene (reference sequence). CDR3 length: 13 amino acids. Here the CDR3 DNA reads TGTGCCAGTATCGGGACAGGGAGAAACACCATATATTTT. Encoded protein: CASIGTGRNTIYF.

This sequence joins TRBV5-1 and TRBJ2-7; TRBD2 aligns across 13 bases. The CDR3 totals 15 residues. Germline CDR1 and CDR2: SGHRS and YFSETQ. V gave up 5 bases and J gave up 4 bases; unmatched junction bases: 6. The CDR3 DNA reads as TGCGCCAGCAGTCAACTAGCGGGAGGGCCGTACGAGCAGTACTTC. Translated: CASSQLAGGPYEQYF.

CDR3 in DNA: TGTGCCAGCAGCCCGGGACTTTACCCTACCTACGAGCAGTACTTC. This gives the protein CASSPGLYPTYEQYF. The chain has TRBV9 and TRBJ2-7; D is possibly TRBD2 (6 bases). This CDR3 is built from 15 residues. CDR1 SGDLS and CDR2 YYNGEE come from the germline V gene. Trimming cost V 4 bases and J 2 bases, with 16 bases left between them.

The chain combines TRBV27 with TRBJ2-1, with a weak D call TRBD1 (6 bases). The CDR3 loop spans 15 amino acids. Germline V gene sequence: CDR1 MNHEY, CDR2 SMNVEV (reference sequence). V was cut by 6 bases and J by 0 bases, with 12 bases left in between. The CDR3 DNA follows: TGTGCCAGCAGATATCAGGGGCCCTCCTACAATGAGCAGTTCTTC. Protein product: CASRYQGPSYNEQFF.

The V call is TRBV9, the J call TRBJ2-5; 8 bases align to TRBD2. The CDR3 runs 15 residues. Germline V gene sequence: CDR1 SGDLS, CDR2 YYNGEE. The V gene end was trimmed by 0 bases and the J gene end by 7 bases; junction bases not matched to a gene: 8. CDR3 in DNA: TGTGCCAGCAGCGTAGGGGTGCCGGCGGGGGGGACCCAGTACTTC. Its translation is CASSVGVPAGGTQYF.